This T cell receptor beta chain comes out of a study of control samples from healthy donors and cancer patients. V shed 4 bases and J shed 0 bases, with 6 bases lying between them. Germline V gene sequence: CDR1 KGHDR, CDR2 SFDVKD. The CDR3 extends over 14 amino acids. The sample holds a few counts of this clone. The table came from immunoSEQ multiplex PCR; TCRdb's copy has only in-frame clones and leaves some out. The sample has 90,000 or so clones, less than 90% seen once. The rearrangement joins TRBV24-1 to TRBJ2-1; perhaps TRBD2 as D (5 bases). Material for sequencing was blood. The receptor comes from a woman aged 70 to 79 in good health. The CDR3 nucleotides are TGTGCCACCAGTGACAGCGGCTCCTACAATGAGCAGTTCTTC. The encoded protein is CATSDSGSYNEQFF.